The entry that follows covers one T cell receptor (beta chain) sequence. The source of the sample is a study of T-cell memory formation after mild COVID-19. Germline CDR1 is LGHNA and CDR2 is YSLEER. V lost 5 bases to trimming and J lost 0 bases, with 15 bases between them. The CDR3 covers 16 residues. 5'RACE, which relied on constant-segment primers, yielded TCR alpha and TCR beta cDNA libraries carrying sample barcodes and UMIs. TCRdb analysed the 5' RACE reads with MiXCR anew, one entry per CDR3 protein. Altogether around 82,000 distinct CDR3 sequences are present, 9.5% to 15% being singletons, with the ten largest covering 41%.

The rearrangement links TRBV4-3 to TRBJ2-3; D is possibly TRBD2 (6 bases). This TCR was recovered from a man aged 18 to 30 who had mild COVID-19 (a few samples of this study predate the infection). Cell type and time point are not known. The sequenced material came from PBMCs or a T cell subset sorted from them (not recorded which). The CDR3, as DNA: TGCGCCAGCAGCTCACCATGGGACTTGAGCACAGATACGCAGTATTTT. As protein: CASSSPWDLSTDTQYF.